The sequence of this TCR beta chain was determined in a study of CD8+CD57+ T cells in acquired aplastic anemia. CDR3 and TCR beta VDJ profiling relied on a genomic DNA template. A single record per CDR3 protein comes from TCRdb applying MiXCR to the reads. The sample has 150,000 or so distinct CDR3 sequences; less than 60% are singletons. Flow cytometry had shown expanded CD8+CD57+ cells in the patients chosen for sequencing. Severe acquired aplastic anemia was the diagnosis recorded for all patients. The table lists this clonotype with many counts. The length of the CDR3 is 17 residues. CDR1 SGHAT and CDR2 FQNNGV come from the germline V gene. V lost 1 base to trimming and J lost 4 bases; unmatched junction nucleotides: 6.

Input material: sorted CD4+, CD8+, or CD8+CD57+ T cells (not recorded which) from PBMCs. The TCR was taken from a human donor with aplastic anemia. The V gene is TRBV11-2, the J gene TRBJ2-1; TRBD2 matches at 11 bases. CDR3 in DNA: TGTGCCAGCAGCTTAGTAGGACTAGCGGGTCTGTACAATGAGCAGTTCTTC. Amino acid sequence: CASSLVGLAGLYNEQFF.